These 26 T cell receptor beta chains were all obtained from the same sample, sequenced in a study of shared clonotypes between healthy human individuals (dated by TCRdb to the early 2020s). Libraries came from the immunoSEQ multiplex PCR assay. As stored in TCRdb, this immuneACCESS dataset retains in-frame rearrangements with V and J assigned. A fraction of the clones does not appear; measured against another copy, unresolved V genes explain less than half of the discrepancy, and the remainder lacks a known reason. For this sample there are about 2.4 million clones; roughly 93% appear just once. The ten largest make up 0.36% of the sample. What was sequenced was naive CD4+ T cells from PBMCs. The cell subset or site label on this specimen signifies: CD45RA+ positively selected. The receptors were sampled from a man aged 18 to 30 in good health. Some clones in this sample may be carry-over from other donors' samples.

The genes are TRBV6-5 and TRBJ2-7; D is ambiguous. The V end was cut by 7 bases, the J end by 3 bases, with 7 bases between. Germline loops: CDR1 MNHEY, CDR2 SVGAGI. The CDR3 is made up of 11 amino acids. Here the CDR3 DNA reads TGTGCCAGCACAGCAAACTACGAGCAGTACTTC. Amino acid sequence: CASTANYEQYF.

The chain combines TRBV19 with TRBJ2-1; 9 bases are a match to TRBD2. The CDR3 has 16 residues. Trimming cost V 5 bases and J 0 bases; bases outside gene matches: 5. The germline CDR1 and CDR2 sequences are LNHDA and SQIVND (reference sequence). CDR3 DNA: TGTGCCAGTAGTCCGTTAGCGGGAGACTCCTACAATGAGCAGTTCTTC. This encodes CASSPLAGDSYNEQFF.

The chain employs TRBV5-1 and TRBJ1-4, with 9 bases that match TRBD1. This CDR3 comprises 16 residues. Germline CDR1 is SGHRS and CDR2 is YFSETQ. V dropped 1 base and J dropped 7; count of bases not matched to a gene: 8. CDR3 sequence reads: CASSLPETGGGEKLFF. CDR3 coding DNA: TGCGCCAGCAGCTTGCCAGAAACAGGGGGCGGTGAAAAACTGTTTTTT.

In DNA form, the CDR3 reads TGTGCCAGCAGCTCCCGGGAAGCCGGGGAGCTGTTTTTT. As protein: CASSSREAGELFF. This sequence joins TRBV11-3 and TRBJ2-2, with a possible D match to TRBD2 (5 bases). With 4 bases removed from V and 6 bases from J, the gap between germline ends came to 9 bases. The germline V gene encodes CDR1 SGHNT and CDR2 YENEEA. This CDR3 region has 13 residues.

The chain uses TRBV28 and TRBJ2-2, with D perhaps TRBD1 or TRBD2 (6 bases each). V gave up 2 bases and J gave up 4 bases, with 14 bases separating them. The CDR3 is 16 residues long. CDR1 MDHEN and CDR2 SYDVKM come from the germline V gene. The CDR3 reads CASSLGSGGATGELFF. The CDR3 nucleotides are TGTGCCAGCAGTTTAGGTTCCGGGGGCGCCACCGGGGAGCTGTTTTTT.

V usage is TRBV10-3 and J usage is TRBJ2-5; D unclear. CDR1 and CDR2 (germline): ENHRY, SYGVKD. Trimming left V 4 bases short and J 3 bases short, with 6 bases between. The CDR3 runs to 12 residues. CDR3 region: CAISAGEETQYF. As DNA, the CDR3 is TGTGCCATCAGTGCTGGGGAAGAGACCCAGTACTTC.

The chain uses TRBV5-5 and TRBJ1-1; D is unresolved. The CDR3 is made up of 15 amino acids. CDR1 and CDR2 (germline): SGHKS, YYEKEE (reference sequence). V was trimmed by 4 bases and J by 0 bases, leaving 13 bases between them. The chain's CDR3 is CASSTVRGLNTEAFF. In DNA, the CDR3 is TGTGCCAGCAGCACCGTCCGGGGATTGAACACTGAAGCTTTCTTT.

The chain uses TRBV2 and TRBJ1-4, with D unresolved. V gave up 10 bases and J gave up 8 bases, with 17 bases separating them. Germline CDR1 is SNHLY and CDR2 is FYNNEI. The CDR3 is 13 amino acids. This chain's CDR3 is CATTTEPEEKLFF. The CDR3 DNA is TGTGCCACCACGACGGAGCCGGAGGAAAAACTGTTTTTT.

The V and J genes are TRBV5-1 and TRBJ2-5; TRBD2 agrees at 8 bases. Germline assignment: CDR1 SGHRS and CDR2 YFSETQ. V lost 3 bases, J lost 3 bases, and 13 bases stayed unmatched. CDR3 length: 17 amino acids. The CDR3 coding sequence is TGCGCCAGCAGCTACGGGAGGGGAGGGTTCGCAGAAGAGACCCAGTACTTC. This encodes CASSYGRGGFAEETQYF.

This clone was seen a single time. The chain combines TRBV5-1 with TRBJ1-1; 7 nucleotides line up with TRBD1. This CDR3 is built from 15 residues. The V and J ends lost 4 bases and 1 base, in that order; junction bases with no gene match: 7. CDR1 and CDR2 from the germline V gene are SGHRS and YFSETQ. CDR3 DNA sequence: TGCGCCAGCAGCCTTACAGGGGAGCGGAACACTGAAGCTTTCTTT. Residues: CASSLTGERNTEAFF.

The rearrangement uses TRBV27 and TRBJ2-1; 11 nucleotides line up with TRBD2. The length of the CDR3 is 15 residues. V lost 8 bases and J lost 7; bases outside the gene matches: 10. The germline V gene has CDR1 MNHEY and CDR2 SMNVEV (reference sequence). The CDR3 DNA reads TGTGCCAGCCCAGTAGCGGGAGGGGTTAGGAATGAGCAGTTCTTC. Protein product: CASPVAGGVRNEQFF.

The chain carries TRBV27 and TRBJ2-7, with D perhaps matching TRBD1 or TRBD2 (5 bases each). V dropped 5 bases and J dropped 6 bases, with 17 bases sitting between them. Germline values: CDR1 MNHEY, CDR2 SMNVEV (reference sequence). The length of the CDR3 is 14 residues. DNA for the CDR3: TGTGCCAGCAGTGCTACGGGACGGTGGGTCGAGCAGTACTTC. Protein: CASSATGRWVEQYF.

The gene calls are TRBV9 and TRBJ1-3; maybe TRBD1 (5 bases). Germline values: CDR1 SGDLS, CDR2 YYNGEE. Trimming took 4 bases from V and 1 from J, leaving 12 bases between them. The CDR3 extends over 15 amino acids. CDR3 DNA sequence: TGTGCCAGCAGCCCCAGGGTATCGTCTGGAAACACCATATATTTT. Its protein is CASSPRVSSGNTIYF. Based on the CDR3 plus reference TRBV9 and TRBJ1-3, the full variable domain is DSGVTQTPKHLITATGQRVTLRCSPRSGDLSVYWYQQSLDQGLQFLIQYYNGEERAKGNILERFSAQQFPDLHSELNLSSLELGDSALYFCASSPRVSSGNTIYFGEGSWLTVV.

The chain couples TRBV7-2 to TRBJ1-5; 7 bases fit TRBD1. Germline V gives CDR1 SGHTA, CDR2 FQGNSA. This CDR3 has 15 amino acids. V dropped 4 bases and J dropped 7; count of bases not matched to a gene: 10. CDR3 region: CASSSSRTGEQPQHF. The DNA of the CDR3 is TGTGCCAGCAGCTCATCTCGAACAGGGGAACAGCCCCAGCATTTT.

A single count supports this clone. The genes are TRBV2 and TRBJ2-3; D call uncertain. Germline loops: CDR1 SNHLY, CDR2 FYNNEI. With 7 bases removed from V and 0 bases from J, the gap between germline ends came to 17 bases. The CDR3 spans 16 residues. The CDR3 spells CASIPLSVASTDTQYF. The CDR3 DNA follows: TGTGCCAGCATACCCCTTAGTGTCGCTAGCACAGATACGCAGTATTTT.

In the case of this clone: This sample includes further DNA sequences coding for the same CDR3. This CDR3 reads CASSRSSGANVLTF. Here the CDR3 DNA reads TGTGCCAGCAGCCGAAGCTCTGGGGCCAACGTCCTGACTTTC. The chain uses TRBV14 and TRBJ2-6; D uncertain. Germline CDR1 reads SGHDN; CDR2 reads FVKESK. The CDR3 extends over 14 amino acids. The V gene lost 4 bases and the J gene lost 0 bases, with 4 bases spanning the gap.

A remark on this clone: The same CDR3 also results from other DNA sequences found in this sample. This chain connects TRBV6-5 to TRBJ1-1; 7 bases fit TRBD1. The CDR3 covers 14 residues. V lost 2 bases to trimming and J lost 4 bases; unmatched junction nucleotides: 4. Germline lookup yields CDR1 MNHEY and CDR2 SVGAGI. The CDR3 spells CASSYRGQGTEAFF. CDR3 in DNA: TGTGCCAGCAGTTACAGGGGGCAGGGCACTGAAGCTTTCTTT.

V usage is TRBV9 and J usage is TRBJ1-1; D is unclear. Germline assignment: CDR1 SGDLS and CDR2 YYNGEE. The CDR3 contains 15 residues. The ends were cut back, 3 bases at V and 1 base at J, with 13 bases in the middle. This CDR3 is CASSGLPFWNTEAFF. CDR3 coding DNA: TGTGCCAGCAGCGGACTCCCTTTTTGGAACACTGAAGCTTTCTTT.

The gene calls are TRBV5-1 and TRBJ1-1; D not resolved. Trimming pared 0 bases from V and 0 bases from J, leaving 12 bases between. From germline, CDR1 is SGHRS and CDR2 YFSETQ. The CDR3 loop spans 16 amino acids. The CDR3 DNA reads TGCGCCAGCAGCTTGGGGCCGCAGAGCATGAACACTGAAGCTTTCTTT. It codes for CASSLGPQSMNTEAFF. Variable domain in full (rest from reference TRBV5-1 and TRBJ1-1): KAGVTQTPRYLIKTRGQQVTLSCSPISGHRSVSWYQQTPGQGLQFLFEYFSETQRNKGNFPGRFSGRQFSNSRSEMNVSTLELGDSALYLCASSLGPQSMNTEAFFGQGTRLTVV.

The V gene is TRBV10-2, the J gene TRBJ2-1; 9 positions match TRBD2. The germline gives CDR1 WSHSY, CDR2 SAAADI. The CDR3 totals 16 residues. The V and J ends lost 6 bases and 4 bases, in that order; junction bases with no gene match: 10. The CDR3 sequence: CASRRGGATTYNEQFF. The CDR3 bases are TGCGCCAGCAGGCGGGGGGGAGCAACAACGTACAATGAGCAGTTCTTC.

CDR3 loop: CASSLGAASVKTQYF. CDR3 nucleotides: TGCGCCAGCAGCTTGGGTGCGGCGAGTGTGAAGACCCAGTACTTC. The chain joins TRBV5-1 to TRBJ2-5; D is undetermined. Looked up from germline, CDR1 is SGHRS and CDR2 is YFSETQ. The ends were cut back, 0 bases at V and 6 bases at J, with 15 bases in the middle. The CDR3 consists of 15 residues.

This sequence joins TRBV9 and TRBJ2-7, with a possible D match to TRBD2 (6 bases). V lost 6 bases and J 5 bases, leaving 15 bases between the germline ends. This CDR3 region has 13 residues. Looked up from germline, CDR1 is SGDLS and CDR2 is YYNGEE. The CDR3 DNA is TGTGCCAGCAACAAGGGACTTTCTAACGAGCAGTACTTC. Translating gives CASNKGLSNEQYF.

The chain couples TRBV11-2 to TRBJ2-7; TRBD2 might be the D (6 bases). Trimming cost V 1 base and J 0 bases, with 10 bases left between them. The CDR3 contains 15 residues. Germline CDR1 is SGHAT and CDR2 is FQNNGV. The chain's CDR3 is CASSLAGTSSYEQYF. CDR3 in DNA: TGTGCCAGCAGCTTAGCCGGGACTTCCTCCTACGAGCAGTACTTC.

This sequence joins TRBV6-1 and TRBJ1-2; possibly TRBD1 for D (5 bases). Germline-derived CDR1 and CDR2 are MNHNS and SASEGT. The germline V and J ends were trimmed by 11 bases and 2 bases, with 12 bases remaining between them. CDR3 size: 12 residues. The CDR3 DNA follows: TGTGCCGTGGTCAGGGCGAACTATGGCTACACCTTC. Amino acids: CAVVRANYGYTF.

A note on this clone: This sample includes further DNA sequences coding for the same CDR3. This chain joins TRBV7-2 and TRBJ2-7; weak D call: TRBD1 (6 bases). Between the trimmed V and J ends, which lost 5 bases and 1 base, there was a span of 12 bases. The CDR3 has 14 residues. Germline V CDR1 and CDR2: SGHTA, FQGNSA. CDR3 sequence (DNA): TGTGCCAGCAGCCTACAGGGTCTGTCCTACGAGCAGTACTTC. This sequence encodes CASSLQGLSYEQYF.

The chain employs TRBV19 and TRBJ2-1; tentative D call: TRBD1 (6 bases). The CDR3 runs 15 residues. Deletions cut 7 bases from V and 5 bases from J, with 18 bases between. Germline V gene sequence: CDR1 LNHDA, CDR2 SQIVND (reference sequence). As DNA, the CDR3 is TGTGCCAGTACCGACAGGCGACTGGCACACAATGAGCAGTTCTTC. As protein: CASTDRRLAHNEQFF. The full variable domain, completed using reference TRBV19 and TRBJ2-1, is DGGITQSPKYLFRKEGQNVTLSCEQNLNHDAMYWYRQDPGQGLRLIYYSQIVNDFQKGDIAEGYSVSREKKESFPLTVTSAQKNPTAFYLCASTDRRLAHNEQFFGPGTRLTVL.